The clone carrying this T cell receptor (beta chain) has only a few counts. The antigen remains undetermined. The V and J ends lost 4 bases and 2 bases, in that order; junction bases with no gene match: 6. The CDR3 covers 17 residues. CDR1 is MGHRA, CDR2 YSYEKL, per germline. The study defined stable Graves' hyperthyroidism as no ophthalmopathy progression within 18 months. The data derive from a study of T cells in Graves' hyperthyroidism and ophthalmopathy. Study at large: The authors collected peripheral blood at initial diagnosis, before any treatment.

TCR beta CDR3 regions were amplified from RNA transcripts. In the first-round RT-PCR of the TCR CDR3, the HTBI primer set was used. TCRdb ran MiXCR on the multiplex PCR reads and lists one entry per CDR3 protein. There are under 550,000 distinct CDR3 sequences in the sample; roughly an eighth occur only once, and approximately 5.8% lies in the top ten. General study points: The model predicted ophthalmopathy a median roughly six months before onset. A 13 V-J model separated ophthalmopathy from stable hyperthyroidism.

Sequencing input: blood. The gene calls are TRBV4-1 and TRBJ2-2; TRBD2 agrees at 11 bases. The clonotype originates from a woman between 18 and 30 years old with Graves' hyperthyroidism. The CDR3 nucleotides read TGCGCCAGCAGCCGCGAAACTAGCGGGAGTAACACCGGGGAGCTGTTTTTT. Its translation is CASSRETSGSNTGELFF.